The 17 T cell receptor beta chains below were found in one sample sequenced in a study of CD8 T cells in Susac syndrome. A quantity of about 0.5 to 1 ug RNA underwent reverse transcription using random hexamers. TCRdb used MiXCR to reprocess the immunoSEQ multiplex PCR reads, holding one entry per CDR3 protein. The sample records some 200,000 distinct CDR3 sequences, approximately 95% being singletons. The sample comprised CD8+ T cells from PBMCs. The receptors here all came from a human donor with Susac syndrome.

The J gene is TRBJ1-1, the V gene TRBV29-1; unclear D gene. CDR3 length: 13 residues. Trimming pared 3 bases from V and 0 bases from J, leaving 8 bases between. In germline, CDR1 is SQVTM, CDR2 ANQGSEA. Here the CDR3 reads CSVEVGMNTEAFF. The CDR3 DNA reads as TGCAGCGTTGAGGTGGGGATGAACACTGAAGCTTTCTTT.

The chain uses TRBV9 and TRBJ2-1, with D tentatively TRBD2 (5 bases). Germline loops: CDR1 SGDLS, CDR2 YYNGEE. The length of the CDR3 is 15 residues. V gave up 0 bases and J gave up 6 bases, with 13 bases separating them. CDR3 sequence: CASSVESGGSNEQFF. Written as DNA, the CDR3 is TGTGCCAGCAGCGTAGAAAGCGGCGGTAGCAATGAGCAGTTCTTC.

The chain has TRBV3-1 and TRBJ2-5; TRBD1 matches 8 bases. Per the germline V gene, CDR1 is LGHDT and CDR2 is YNNKEL (reference sequence). The CDR3 contains 16 residues. The V gene end was trimmed by 0 bases and the J gene end by 1 base; junction bases not matched to a gene: 4. The CDR3 DNA sequence: TGTGCCAGCAGCCAAGAGTTGGACAGGGCCCAAGAGACCCAGTACTTC. Amino acids: CASSQELDRAQETQYF.

The J gene is TRBJ2-1, the V gene TRBV6-9; 9 bases are shared with TRBD2. Germline V lookup: CDR1 MNHGY, CDR2 SVAAGI. CDR3 size: 13 residues. Trimming took 9 bases from V and 10 from J; bases not matched to a gene: 10. DNA of the CDR3: TGTGCCAGGATATTAGCGGGAGTTGGCGAGCAGTTCTTC. It yields the protein CARILAGVGEQFF.

V gene TRBV6-5 combines with J gene TRBJ1-5; TRBD1 agrees at 9 bases. The CDR3 length is 19 residues. Germline CDR1 and CDR2: MNHEY and SVGAGI. After removal of 0 bases from V and 2 bases from J, the junction contained 11 bases not matched to a gene. CDR3 sequence reads: CASSYSAGQGTRGNQPQHF. CDR3 sequence (DNA): TGTGCCAGCAGTTACTCTGCGGGACAGGGAACTAGGGGCAATCAGCCCCAGCATTTT.

This clonotype was detected only once. This chain joins TRBV29-1 and TRBJ1-3, with D possibly being TRBD1 (5 bases). This CDR3 is 13 amino acids long. Per germline, CDR1 SQVTM and CDR2 ANQGSEA. The chain's CDR3 is CSTRGLDGNTIYF. The CDR3 bases are TGCAGTACTAGGGGTTTGGATGGAAACACCATATATTTT.

This chain links TRBV10-2 with TRBJ1-1; 9 bases align to TRBD1. The V and J ends lost 6 bases and 4 bases, in that order; junction bases with no gene match: 3. From germline, CDR1 is WSHSY and CDR2 SAAADI. The CDR3 loop spans 13 amino acids. CDR3 sequence: CASRDRGVTEAFF. For the CDR3, the DNA is TGCGCCAGCAGGGACAGGGGAGTCACTGAAGCTTTCTTT.

V gene TRBV3-1 combines with J gene TRBJ2-7; D is undetermined. V lost 0 bases and J 2 bases, leaving 5 bases between the germline ends. CDR1 is LGHDT, CDR2 YNNKEL, per germline (reference sequence). The CDR3 is made up of 13 amino acids. The CDR3 nucleotides read TGTGCCAGCAGCCAAGATCCACCCTACGAGCAGTACTTC. This codes for CASSQDPPYEQYF.

The genes are TRBV7-9 and TRBJ1-2; D may be TRBD1 (5 bases). Germline V lookup: CDR1 SEHNR, CDR2 FQNEAQ (reference sequence). V lost 5 bases, J lost 1 base, and 8 bases lay in between. CDR3 size: 13 residues. The CDR3 spells CASSTGSNYGYTF. The CDR3 DNA follows: TGTGCCAGCAGCACAGGCAGTAACTATGGCTACACCTTC.

The V and J genes are TRBV6-1 and TRBJ2-3; 14 bases agree with TRBD2. Germline V gives CDR1 MNHNS, CDR2 SASEGT. The trim removed 5 bases at V and 0 bases at J, leaving 10 bases unmatched. This CDR3 comprises 19 residues. This chain's CDR3 is CASSHTGTSGSLSTDTQYF. For the CDR3, the DNA is TGTGCCAGCAGTCATACCGGGACTAGCGGGAGCCTTAGCACAGATACGCAGTATTTT.

The rearrangement links TRBV7-9 to TRBJ2-7; 10 bases line up with TRBD1. V was clipped by 5 bases and J by 6 bases; unmatched bases: 10. This CDR3 has 15 residues. Germline V gene lookup returns CDR1 SEHNR and CDR2 FQNEAQ (reference sequence). The CDR3: CASSKTGTGEFEQYF. The CDR3 coding sequence is TGTGCCAGCAGCAAAACCGGGACAGGGGAATTCGAGCAGTACTTC.

The CDR3: CASSVDERGLFF. The CDR3 DNA sequence: TGTGCCAGCAGCGTAGATGAAAGGGGTCTGTTCTTC. V is TRBV9 and J is TRBJ2-1; D might be TRBD1 (5 bases). The CDR3 sequence is 12 residues long. The V end was cut by 0 bases, the J end by 15 bases, with 13 bases between. Germline values: CDR1 SGDLS, CDR2 YYNGEE.

The V gene is TRBV30, the J gene TRBJ1-1; D perhaps matches TRBD1 (5 bases). The germline V gene has CDR1 GTSNPN and CDR2 SVGIG (reference sequence). This CDR3 has 12 amino acids. V lost 4 bases and J 4 bases, leaving 10 bases between the germline ends. The DNA for the CDR3 is TGTGCCTGGACAGGGCTCCGCACTGAAGCTTTCTTT. It yields the protein CAWTGLRTEAFF.

V is TRBV7-9 and J is TRBJ2-5; no clear D. The germline gives CDR1 SEHNR, CDR2 FQNEAQ (reference sequence). Deletions cut 5 bases from V and 3 bases from J, with 16 bases between. The CDR3 runs to 15 residues. The CDR3 sequence is CASSIGQKKEETQYF. Written as DNA, the CDR3 is TGTGCCAGCAGCATAGGGCAGAAGAAGGAAGAGACCCAGTACTTC.

The chain combines TRBV3-1 with TRBJ2-7, with no clear D. The V gene lost 0 bases and the J gene lost 5 bases, with 11 bases spanning the gap. This CDR3 has 14 residues. CDR1 and CDR2 (germline): LGHDT, YNNKEL (reference sequence). CDR3 region: CASSQEVVGDEQYF. CDR3 DNA: TGTGCCAGCAGCCAAGAGGTTGTCGGAGACGAGCAGTACTTC.

This sequence joins TRBV4-1 and TRBJ2-5; D possibly corresponds to TRBD2 (5 bases). The CDR3 runs to 14 residues. The germline gives CDR1 MGHRA, CDR2 YSYEKL. The V end lost 3 bases, the J end lost 5 bases, and 13 bases lay between the germline ends. CDR3 in amino acids: CASSQLGWEETQYF. In nucleotides, the CDR3 is TGCGCCAGCAGCCAGTTAGGCTGGGAGGAGACCCAGTACTTC.

CDR3 nucleotide sequence: TGTGCCAGCTCATCCGGACCAGTATTCGACGAGCAGTACTTC. Translated, it gives CASSSGPVFDEQYF. The chain couples TRBV18 to TRBJ2-7; D ambiguous. Germline values: CDR1 KGHSH, CDR2 LQKENI. V lost 5 bases and J 5 bases, leaving 16 bases between the germline ends. The CDR3 sequence is 14 residues long.